Listed below are T cell receptor beta chains from one sample, sequenced in a study of follicular helper T cells after annual influenza vaccination. Sequenced by immunoSEQ multiplex PCR; TCRdb stores in-frame clones only, minus some. Of about 14,000 clones listed, about 83% are singletons. Material: CXCR5- memory CD4+ T cells sorted from blood, obtained on the day of influenza vaccination. All receptors come from an adult who received the influenza vaccine. CDR3s include the opening cysteine and the closing phenylalanine or tryptophan. The D gene is left open where the match is weak. Where a row states a size, it is once, few, many or the class of an expanded clone; other rows omit it.

j_call: TRBJ1-2
d_call: -
v_call: TRBV10-3
clone_size: -
cdr3_nt: TGTGCCATCAGTGAGTCGTATGGCTACACCTTC
cdr3_aa: CAISESYGYTF

j_call: TRBJ1-6
d_call: -
v_call: TRBV7-2
clone_size: few
cdr3_nt: TGTGCCAGCAGTCGTGAGGCAGACGCCAATTCACCCCTCCACTTT
cdr3_aa: CASSREADANSPLHF

j_call: TRBJ2-7
d_call: -
v_call: TRBV6-5
clone_size: -
cdr3_nt: TGTGCCAGCAGCGCGACCGGGACAGCGGGCGAGCAGTACTTC
cdr3_aa: CASSATGTAGEQYF

j_call: TRBJ2-7
d_call: -
v_call: TRBV6-5
clone_size: -
cdr3_nt: TGTGCCAGCAGTTATACCGGGGCGACCTCCTACGAGCAGTACTTC
cdr3_aa: CASSYTGATSYEQYF

j_call: TRBJ1-1
d_call: -
v_call: TRBV7-2
clone_size: -
cdr3_nt: TGTGCCAGCAGCTTAATCGGGGGCCTACCTTCTTACACTGAAGCTTTCTTT
cdr3_aa: CASSLIGGLPSYTEAFF

j_call: TRBJ2-6
d_call: TRBD1
v_call: TRBV5-1
clone_size: -
cdr3_nt: TGCGCCAGCAGCTTGGCGGGACAGGGGGCGAGTGGGGCCAACGTCCTGACTTTC
cdr3_aa: CASSLAGQGASGANVLTF

j_call: TRBJ1-2
d_call: TRBD1
v_call: TRBV7-8
clone_size: few
cdr3_nt: TGTGCCAGCAGCCCCCGGACAGGGATGAACTATGGCTACACCTTC
cdr3_aa: CASSPRTGMNYGYTF

j_call: TRBJ1-5
d_call: -
v_call: TRBV2
clone_size: -
cdr3_nt: TGTGCCAGCAGTGATCGGGGGCGCAATCAGCCCCAGCATTTT
cdr3_aa: CASSDRGRNQPQHF

j_call: TRBJ1-1
d_call: -
v_call: TRBV28
clone_size: -
cdr3_nt: TGTGCCACCGGACAGCCAAACACTGAAGCTTTCTTT
cdr3_aa: CATGQPNTEAFF

j_call: TRBJ1-2
d_call: TRBD1
v_call: TRBV5-6
clone_size: -
cdr3_nt: TGTGCCAGCAGCTCCACGGGGAGGGGGCTGACTAACTATGGCTACACCTTC
cdr3_aa: CASSSTGRGLTNYGYTF

j_call: TRBJ2-7
d_call: -
v_call: TRBV19
clone_size: -
cdr3_nt: TGTGCCAGTAGTATAGTTCAGACATCAAATTCCTACGAGCAGTACTTC
cdr3_aa: CASSIVQTSNSYEQYF

j_call: TRBJ1-2
d_call: -
v_call: TRBV1
clone_size: -
cdr3_nt: TGCACCAGCAGTTCTGTAGTGCGAAAGACCTATGGCTACACCTTC
cdr3_aa: CTSSSVVRKTYGYTF

j_call: TRBJ2-5
d_call: -
v_call: TRBV5-4
clone_size: -
cdr3_nt: TGTGCCAGCAGCTCATCGGAGACGAGGACGGAGACCCAGTACTTC
cdr3_aa: CASSSSETRTETQYF

j_call: TRBJ1-2
d_call: TRBD1
v_call: TRBV7-2
clone_size: -
cdr3_nt: TGTGCCAGCAGCTTAGATCCGACTACGGGACAGGGCTATGGCTACACCTTC
cdr3_aa: CASSLDPTTGQGYGYTF

j_call: TRBJ2-5
d_call: -
v_call: TRBV5-6
clone_size: -
cdr3_nt: TGTGCCAGCAGCACCCAAGAGACCCAGTACTTC
cdr3_aa: CASSTQETQYF

j_call: TRBJ2-1
d_call: TRBD2
v_call: TRBV11-3
clone_size: -
cdr3_nt: TGTGCCAGCAGCTCCTCTTCCGGGGGGTACAATGAGCAGTTCTTC
cdr3_aa: CASSSSSGGYNEQFF

j_call: TRBJ1-1
d_call: -
v_call: TRBV19
clone_size: -
cdr3_nt: TGTGCCAGTAGTATCGATTCCAGGGTGGGCACTGAAGCTTTCTTT
cdr3_aa: CASSIDSRVGTEAFF

j_call: TRBJ2-1
d_call: TRBD2
v_call: TRBV18
clone_size: -
cdr3_nt: TGTGCCAGTGGACTAGCGGGGTTACACAATGAGCAGTTCTTC
cdr3_aa: CASGLAGLHNEQFF

j_call: TRBJ2-2
d_call: TRBD1
v_call: TRBV5-6
clone_size: -
cdr3_nt: TGTGCCAGCAGCACCGACAGGGGCCTTACGAGCGGGGAGCTGTTTTTT
cdr3_aa: CASSTDRGLTSGELFF

j_call: TRBJ2-1
d_call: -
v_call: TRBV7-2
clone_size: -
cdr3_nt: TGTGCCAGCAGCTTAAATCCGGGGAAAAAGATAAATGAGCAGTTCTTC
cdr3_aa: CASSLNPGKKINEQFF

j_call: TRBJ2-3
d_call: TRBD1
v_call: TRBV11-2
clone_size: -
cdr3_nt: TGTGCCAGCAGCTTAGGCGGGACAGGGGCTAGCACAGATACGCAGTATTTT
cdr3_aa: CASSLGGTGASTDTQYF

j_call: TRBJ1-5
d_call: TRBD1
v_call: TRBV7-9
clone_size: -
cdr3_nt: TGTGCCAGCAGCGTAACAGGGGGGGATCAGCCCCAGCATTTT
cdr3_aa: CASSVTGGDQPQHF

j_call: TRBJ2-7
d_call: -
v_call: TRBV27
clone_size: -
cdr3_nt: TGTGCCAGCAGTTTATCTGGGGGGGCCAGGACCAAGCAGTACTTC
cdr3_aa: CASSLSGGARTKQYF

j_call: TRBJ2-7
d_call: TRBD1
v_call: TRBV2
clone_size: -
cdr3_nt: TGTGCCAGCGGCTCAGACAGGGGCGCGCACGAGCAGTACTTC
cdr3_aa: CASGSDRGAHEQYF

j_call: TRBJ1-1
d_call: -
v_call: TRBV6-6
clone_size: -
cdr3_nt: TGTGCCACCACGGGGGGAACTGAAGCTTTCTTT
cdr3_aa: CATTGGTEAFF

j_call: TRBJ1-1
d_call: -
v_call: TRBV4-1
clone_size: -
cdr3_nt: TGCGCCAGCAGCCAAGTGGGAGGACGGGTGAACACTGAAGCTTTCTTT
cdr3_aa: CASSQVGGRVNTEAFF

j_call: TRBJ2-3
d_call: TRBD2
v_call: TRBV5-4
clone_size: -
cdr3_nt: TGTGCCAGCAGCAGGGACTACTACGGGCAGTATTTT
cdr3_aa: CASSRDYYGQYF

j_call: TRBJ2-7
d_call: TRBD2
v_call: TRBV7-3
clone_size: -
cdr3_nt: TGTGCCAGCAGCCTCACATCTCCGACTAGCGGGGGCCACGAGCAGTACTTC
cdr3_aa: CASSLTSPTSGGHEQYF

j_call: TRBJ2-7
d_call: -
v_call: TRBV10-3
clone_size: few
cdr3_nt: TGTGCCACCACGGGCCACTACGAGCAGTACTTC
cdr3_aa: CATTGHYEQYF

j_call: TRBJ2-1
d_call: TRBD2
v_call: TRBV5-6
clone_size: -
cdr3_nt: TGTGCCAGCAGCTTGGCCTTTAGCGGGGGGGCCTACAATGAGCAGTTCTTC
cdr3_aa: CASSLAFSGGAYNEQFF

j_call: TRBJ1-2
d_call: -
v_call: TRBV30
clone_size: -
cdr3_nt: TGTGCCTGTCGTCGGGGCTATGGCTACACCTTC
cdr3_aa: CACRRGYGYTF

j_call: TRBJ1-5
d_call: TRBD1
v_call: TRBV28
clone_size: -
cdr3_nt: TGTGCCAGCAGTTTTTTCTTGACAGGGAGCAATCAGCCCCAGCATTTT
cdr3_aa: CASSFFLTGSNQPQHF

j_call: TRBJ2-7
d_call: -
v_call: TRBV30
clone_size: -
cdr3_nt: TGTGCCTGGACTCCAAAAGGGGCAGGAAAATACGAGCAGTACTTC
cdr3_aa: CAWTPKGAGKYEQYF

j_call: TRBJ2-7
d_call: -
v_call: TRBV7-9
clone_size: -
cdr3_nt: TGTGCCAGCAGCTTAGGGGCTGGGGTAAGGGAGCAGTACTTC
cdr3_aa: CASSLGAGVREQYF

j_call: TRBJ1-1
d_call: -
v_call: TRBV5-1
clone_size: -
cdr3_nt: TGCGCCAGCAGCTTGGATGGGGGACTGAACACTGAAGCTTTCTTT
cdr3_aa: CASSLDGGLNTEAFF

j_call: TRBJ1-6
d_call: TRBD1
v_call: TRBV5-4
clone_size: few
cdr3_nt: TGTGCCAGCAGCGCCACGGACAGGTTATATAATTCACCCCTCCACTTT
cdr3_aa: CASSATDRLYNSPLHF

j_call: TRBJ1-2
d_call: -
v_call: TRBV15
clone_size: -
cdr3_nt: TGTGCCACCAGCAGAAGTACTAACTATGGCTACACTTTC
cdr3_aa: CATSRSTNYGYTF

j_call: TRBJ1-5
d_call: -
v_call: TRBV7-8
clone_size: -
cdr3_nt: TGTGCCAGCAGCTTACAATCGAACCAGCCCCAGCATTTT
cdr3_aa: CASSLQSNQPQHF

j_call: TRBJ2-2
d_call: TRBD1
v_call: TRBV10-2
clone_size: once
cdr3_nt: TGCGCCAGCAGGTCCCAACAGGGGCCCGGGGAGCTGTTTTTT
cdr3_aa: CASRSQQGPGELFF

j_call: TRBJ1-5
d_call: -
v_call: TRBV4-1
clone_size: -
cdr3_nt: TGCGCCAGCAGCCAATATTTCCAAGTGAGCAATCAGCCCCAGCATTTT
cdr3_aa: CASSQYFQVSNQPQHF